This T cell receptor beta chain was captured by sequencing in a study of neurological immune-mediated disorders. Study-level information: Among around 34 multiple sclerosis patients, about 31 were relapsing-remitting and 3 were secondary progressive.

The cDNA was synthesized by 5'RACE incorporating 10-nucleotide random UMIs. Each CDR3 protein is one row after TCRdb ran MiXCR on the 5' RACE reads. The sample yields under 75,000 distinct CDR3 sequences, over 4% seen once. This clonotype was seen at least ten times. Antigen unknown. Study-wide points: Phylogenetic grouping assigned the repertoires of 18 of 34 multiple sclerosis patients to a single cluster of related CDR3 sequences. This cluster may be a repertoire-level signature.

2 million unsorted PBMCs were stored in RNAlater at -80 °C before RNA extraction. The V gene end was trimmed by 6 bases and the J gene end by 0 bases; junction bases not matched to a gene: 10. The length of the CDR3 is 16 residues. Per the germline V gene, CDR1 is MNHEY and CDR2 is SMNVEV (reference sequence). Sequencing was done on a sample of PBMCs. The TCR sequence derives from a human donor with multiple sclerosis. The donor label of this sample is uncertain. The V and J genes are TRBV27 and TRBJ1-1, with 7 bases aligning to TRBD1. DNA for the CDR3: TGTGCCAGCAGCCTAGCCCTGGGACAGTTGAACACTGAAGCTTTCTTT. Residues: CASSLALGQLNTEAFF.